The rows below give T cell receptor beta chains drawn from one sample of a study of CD8 T cells in Susac syndrome. TCRdb redid the calling of the immunoSEQ multiplex PCR reads with MiXCR, one entry per CDR3 protein. The repertoire has roughly 200,000 distinct CDR3 sequences, approximately 95% of them found once; the top ten carry 0.082%. Sequenced: CD4+ T cells from PBMCs. The source of these receptors is a human donor with multiple sclerosis. Each CDR3 is given with its conserved first and last residue. D genes are given only for firm matches. Expanded clones get a size class; other rows say once, few or many, or leave the size out.

V	J	D	size	CDR3	DNA
TRBV29-1	TRBJ2-7	TRBD1	.	CSVEGQGTYEQYF	TGCAGCGTTGAGGGACAGGGAACTTACGAGCAGTACTTC
TRBV5-6	TRBJ2-1	.	.	CASSLSRIVWQFF	TGTGCCAGCAGCTTGAGTAGAATTGTTTGGCAGTTCTTC
TRBV5-1	TRBJ2-1	.	.	CASSFGVDEQFF	TGCGCCAGCAGCTTTGGGGTCGATGAGCAGTTCTTC
TRBV7-9	TRBJ1-4	TRBD1	.	CASSSQGASEKLFF	TGTGCCAGCAGTTCACAGGGGGCGAGTGAAAAACTGTTTTTT
TRBV2	TRBJ1-1	.	.	CASSEWSGNTEAFF	TGTGCCAGCAGTGAATGGTCGGGGAACACTGAAGCTTTCTTT
TRBV4-2	TRBJ1-5	.	.	CASSQGMGADDQPQHF	TGTGCCAGCAGCCAAGGGATGGGGGCGGACGATCAGCCCCAGCATTTT
TRBV29-1	TRBJ2-1	.	once	CSALRDPGRDEQFF	TGCAGCGCCCTTAGGGACCCCGGAAGAGATGAGCAGTTCTTC
TRBV20-1	TRBJ1-6	.	.	CSATEGNNSPLHF	TGCAGTGCTACTGAGGGTAATAATTCACCCCTCCACTTT
TRBV30	TRBJ1-1	.	.	CAWSASEVMRAFF	TGTGCCTGGAGTGCCTCGGAGGTCATGAGGGCTTTCTTT
TRBV29-1	TRBJ2-1	TRBD1	.	CSVVGQGARYNEQFF	TGCAGCGTTGTTGGGCAGGGGGCGCGGTACAATGAGCAGTTCTTC
TRBV30	TRBJ1-5	.	.	CASSWGVQPQHF	TGTGCCTCATCGTGGGGAGTACAGCCCCAGCATTTT
TRBV2	TRBJ2-1	.	.	CASSQGMYVGNEQFF	TGTGCCAGCAGTCAGGGGATGTATGTTGGCAATGAGCAGTTCTTC
TRBV6-5	TRBJ2-3	.	.	CASGQRDTQYF	TGTGCCAGCGGCCAGCGAGATACGCAGTATTTT
TRBV30	TRBJ1-5	.	.	CAWSRGNQPQHF	TGTGCCTGGAGTAGAGGCAATCAGCCCCAGCATTTT
TRBV7-9	TRBJ1-3	.	.	CASSLVGSGLSGNTIYF	TGTGCCAGCAGCTTAGTGGGTTCAGGACTCTCTGGAAACACCATATATTTT
TRBV20-1	TRBJ1-1	.	.	CSARDGGTEAFF	TGCAGTGCTAGAGATGGAGGTACTGAAGCTTTCTTT
TRBV7-9	TRBJ2-2	TRBD1	.	CASRRTGTEYTGELFF	TGTGCCAGCAGGAGGACCGGGACAGAGTACACCGGGGAGCTGTTTTTT
TRBV19	TRBJ1-5	.	.	CASSSGSSNQPQHF	TGTGCCAGTAGTTCGGGGAGTAGCAATCAGCCCCAGCATTTT
TRBV30	TRBJ1-2	.	.	CAWSVLLRGEGTF	TGTGCCTGGAGTGTACTCCTGAGGGGGGAAGGCACCTTC
TRBV12-3/TRBV12-4	TRBJ2-6	.	.	CASRVTQGNVLTF	TGTGCCAGCAGGGTGACTCAGGGCAACGTCCTGACTTTC
TRBV13	TRBJ1-1	.	.	CASSFSGNEAFF	TGTGCCAGCAGCTTTTCAGGAAATGAAGCTTTCTTT
TRBV20-1	TRBJ2-5	.	.	CSANKLGGQETQYF	TGCAGTGCTAACAAGCTGGGCGGACAAGAGACCCAGTACTTC
TRBV19	TRBJ2-5	TRBD2	.	CASSIGGLAGGWETQYF	TGTGCCAGTAGTATTGGTGGACTAGCGGGGGGCTGGGAGACCCAGTACTTC
TRBV29-1	TRBJ2-7	.	.	CSVPGLRSYEQYF	TGCAGCGTCCCGGGACTCCGCTCCTACGAGCAGTACTTC
TRBV4-1	TRBJ2-1	TRBD1	.	CASSPPGQGKRGEQFF	TGCGCCAGCAGCCCTCCGGGACAGGGGAAACGTGGGGAGCAGTTCTTC
TRBV3-1	TRBJ1-5	.	.	CASSQETVSSPQHF	TGTGCCAGCAGCCAAGAAACCGTATCGTCGCCCCAGCATTTT
TRBV3-1	TRBJ1-1	.	.	CASSHGNTEAFF	TGTGCCAGCAGCCACGGGAACACTGAAGCTTTCTTT
TRBV3-1	TRBJ1-1	.	.	CASAAATTTEAFF	TGTGCCAGTGCGGCCGCTACTACCACTGAAGCTTTCTTT
TRBV7-2	TRBJ1-5	TRBD1	.	CASSQGVINQPQHF	TGTGCCAGCAGCCAGGGGGTAATCAATCAGCCCCAGCATTTT
TRBV20-1	TRBJ1-2	.	.	CSASGTGPDYGYTF	TGCAGTGCTAGCGGGACTGGACCTGATTATGGCTACACCTTC
TRBV7-9	TRBJ2-2	.	.	CASSLGRDHLFF	TGTGCCAGCAGCTTAGGCAGGGATCATCTGTTTTTT
TRBV3-1	TRBJ1-1	.	.	CASSFTEDTEAFF	TGTGCCAGCAGCTTCACAGAGGACACTGAAGCTTTCTTT
TRBV7-6	TRBJ1-6	.	.	CASSLTSRDGTGNSPLHF	TGTGCCAGCAGCTTAACTTCCCGGGACGGAACCGGTAATTCACCCCTCCACTTT
TRBV20-1	TRBJ2-5	.	.	CSARVPGETQYF	TGCAGTGCTAGAGTGCCCGGGGAGACCCAGTACTTC
TRBV12-3/TRBV12-4	TRBJ2-7	.	.	CASSPLLGAQGEQYF	TGTGCCAGCAGTCCTCTGCTGGGGGCGCAGGGCGAGCAGTACTTC
TRBV18	TRBJ1-6	.	.	CASSRRNSPLHF	TGTGCCAGCTCACGAAGGAATTCACCCCTCCACTTT
TRBV30	TRBJ2-7	TRBD2	.	CAWSGGLRGVYEQYF	TGTGCCTGGAGTGGGGGACTGCGGGGGGTTTACGAGCAGTACTTC
TRBV12-3/TRBV12-4	TRBJ2-1	.	.	CASSPDSEQFF	TGTGCCAGCAGTCCTGACTCCGAGCAGTTCTTC
TRBV27	TRBJ1-5	.	.	CASSSGVGQPQHF	TGTGCCAGCAGTTCAGGGGTCGGTCAGCCCCAGCATTTT
TRBV7-9	TRBJ1-2	.	.	CASSLMGALRGYTF	TGTGCCAGCAGCCTAATGGGCGCGTTACGTGGCTACACCTTC
TRBV30	TRBJ2-3	.	.	CAWSKDRSTDTQYF	TGTGCCTGGAGTAAAGACAGAAGCACAGATACGCAGTATTTT
TRBV7-2	TRBJ2-7	TRBD1	.	CASSPQTGGIDEQYF	TGTGCCAGCAGCCCCCAGACAGGGGGCATCGACGAGCAGTACTTC
TRBV30	TRBJ1-1	.	.	CAWSPAWPPEAFF	TGTGCCTGGAGCCCGGCGTGGCCCCCCGAAGCTTTCTTT
TRBV27	TRBJ1-1	.	.	CASSRADSGTEAFF	TGTGCCAGCAGTCGAGCGGATAGCGGCACTGAAGCTTTCTTT
TRBV2	TRBJ1-1	TRBD1	.	CASSPMGTGQAFF	TGTGCCAGCAGTCCCATGGGGACAGGCCAAGCTTTCTTT
TRBV29-1	TRBJ2-5	.	.	CTVIQETQYF	TGCACCGTTATCCAAGAGACCCAGTACTTC
TRBV9	TRBJ1-6	.	once	CASSVGNGNSPLHF	TGTGCCAGCAGCGTCGGCAATGGGAATTCACCCCTCCACTTT
TRBV5-4	TRBJ1-1	TRBD1	.	CASSGGTGKEGLGAFF	TGTGCCAGCAGCGGAGGGACAGGTAAAGAGGGGTTAGGAGCTTTCTTT
TRBV20-1	TRBJ2-3	.	.	CSAREVQGADTQYF	TGCAGTGCTAGAGAAGTACAGGGCGCAGATACGCAGTATTTT
TRBV19	TRBJ1-5	TRBD1	.	CASREAQGEDQPQHF	TGTGCCAGTAGGGAAGCTCAGGGGGAGGATCAGCCCCAGCATTTT
TRBV9	TRBJ2-3	.	.	CASSMWTARADTQYF	TGTGCCAGCAGCATGTGGACAGCCCGAGCAGATACGCAGTATTTT
TRBV12-3/TRBV12-4	TRBJ1-5	TRBD1	.	CASSGTVNQPQHF	TGTGCCAGCAGTGGGACAGTAAATCAGCCCCAGCATTTT
TRBV27	TRBJ1-6	.	once	CASSSPTPWGPLHF	TGTGCCAGCAGTTCTCCGACACCGTGGGGACCCCTCCACTTT